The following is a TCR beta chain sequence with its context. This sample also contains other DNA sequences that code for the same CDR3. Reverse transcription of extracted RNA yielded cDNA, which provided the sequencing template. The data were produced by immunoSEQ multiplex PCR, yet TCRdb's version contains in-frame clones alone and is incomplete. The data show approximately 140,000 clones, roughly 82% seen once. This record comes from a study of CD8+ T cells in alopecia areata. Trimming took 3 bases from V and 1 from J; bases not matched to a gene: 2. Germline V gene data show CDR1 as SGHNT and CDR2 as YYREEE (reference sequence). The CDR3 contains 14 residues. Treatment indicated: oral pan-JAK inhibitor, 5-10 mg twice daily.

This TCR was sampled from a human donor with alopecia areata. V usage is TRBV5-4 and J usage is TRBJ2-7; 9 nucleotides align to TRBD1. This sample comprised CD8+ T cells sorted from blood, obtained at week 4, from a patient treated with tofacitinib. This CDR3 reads CASSSGTGSYEQYF. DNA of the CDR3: TGTGCCAGCAGCTCCGGGACAGGGTCCTACGAGCAGTACTTC.